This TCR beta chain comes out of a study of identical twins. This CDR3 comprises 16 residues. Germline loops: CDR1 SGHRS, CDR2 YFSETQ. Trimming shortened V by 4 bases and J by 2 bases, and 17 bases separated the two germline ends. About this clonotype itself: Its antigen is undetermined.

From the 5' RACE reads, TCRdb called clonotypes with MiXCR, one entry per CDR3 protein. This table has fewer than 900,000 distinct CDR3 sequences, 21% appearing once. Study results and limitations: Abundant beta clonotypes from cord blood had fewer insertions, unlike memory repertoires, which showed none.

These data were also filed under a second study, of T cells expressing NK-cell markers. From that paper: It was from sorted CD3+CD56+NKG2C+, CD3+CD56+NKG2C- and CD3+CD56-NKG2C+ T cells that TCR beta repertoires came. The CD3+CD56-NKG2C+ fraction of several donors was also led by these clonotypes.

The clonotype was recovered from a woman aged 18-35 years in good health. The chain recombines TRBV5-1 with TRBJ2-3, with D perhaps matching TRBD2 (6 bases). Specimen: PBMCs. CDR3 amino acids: CASSPDGRGNTDTQYF. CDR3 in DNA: TGCGCCAGCAGCCCAGACGGGAGAGGGAACACAGATACGCAGTATTTT. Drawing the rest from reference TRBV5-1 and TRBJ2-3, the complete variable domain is KAGVTQTPRYLIKTRGQQVTLSCSPISGHRSVSWYQQTPGQGLQFLFEYFSETQRNKGNFPGRFSGRQFSNSRSEMNVSTLELGDSALYLCASSPDGRGNTDTQYFGPGTRLTVL.